These 24 T cell receptor beta chains originate from one sample sequenced in a study of blood T cell repertoires in COVID-19. The assay was immunoSEQ multiplex PCR, and TCRdb's table has in-frame clones only and misses some. Of roughly 70,000 clones in the sample, about 88% were seen once. Sequencing used peripheral blood. These receptors came from a man aged 70-80 years with active COVID-19.

This clone was recorded once. The V and J genes are TRBV5-1 and TRBJ1-1; 7 bases align to TRBD1. J was trimmed by 3 bases and V by 2 bases; bases with no gene match: 13. Germline assignment: CDR1 SGHRS and CDR2 YFSETQ. CDR3 size: 17 residues. The CDR3 DNA sequence: TGCGCCAGCAGCTTTGGGACAGCGCGGGTCGGGGACACTGAAGCTTTCTTT. It translates to CASSFGTARVGDTEAFF.

The chain uses TRBV9 and TRBJ2-7; possibly TRBD2 for D (5 bases). Trimming cost V 3 bases and J 3 bases, with 10 bases left between them. The germline V gene encodes CDR1 SGDLS and CDR2 YYNGEE. This CDR3 is built from 13 residues. Written as DNA, the CDR3 is TGTGCCAGCAGCGCGACCGAGGGCTACGAGCAGTACTTC. Translation: CASSATEGYEQYF.

This chain uses TRBV6-8 with TRBJ1-5; D is uncertain. Deletions cut 0 bases from V and 2 bases from J, with 14 bases between. This CDR3 contains 17 residues. Germline V CDR1 and CDR2: MNHGY, SAAAGT. The CDR3 region is CASSYSMSQRGNQPQHF. In DNA form, the CDR3 reads TGTGCCAGCAGTTACTCGATGTCCCAACGGGGCAATCAGCCCCAGCATTTT.

The V gene is TRBV2, the J gene TRBJ2-3; 7 nucleotides align to TRBD2. The CDR3 length is 13 residues. Per germline, CDR1 SNHLY and CDR2 FYNNEI. The V and J ends lost 6 bases and 2 bases, in that order; junction bases with no gene match: 2. The CDR3 reads CASSGRLTDTQYF. CDR3 sequence (DNA): TGTGCCAGCAGCGGGAGGCTCACAGATACGCAGTATTTT.

This sequence joins TRBV10-3 and TRBJ1-2, with D perhaps matching TRBD1 (6 bases). CDR3 length: 11 amino acids. Per germline, CDR1 ENHRY and CDR2 SYGVKD. Trimming cost V 0 bases and J 14 bases, with 10 bases left between them. The CDR3, as DNA: TGTGCCATCAGTGAGTCGAGACAGGTTACCTTC. It yields the protein CAISESRQVTF.

The J gene is TRBJ2-3, the V gene TRBV6-5; the match to TRBD2 covers 7 bases. The CDR3 covers 16 residues. CDR1 is MNHEY, CDR2 SVGAGI, per germline. J lost 1 base, V lost 0 bases, and 4 bases had no gene match. DNA of the CDR3: TGTGCCAGCAGTTACTCCCGGGCGGGAGGCACAGATACGCAGTATTTT. Its protein product is CASSYSRAGGTDTQYF.

V usage is TRBV24-1 and J usage is TRBJ2-2, with 8 bases matching TRBD1. Germline CDR1 and CDR2: KGHDR and SFDVKD. This CDR3 contains 17 residues. Unmatched junction bases numbered 9, after V lost 3 bases and J lost 4 bases. CDR3 nucleotides: TGTGCCACCAGTGATCCCCGTCAGGGGGCCGTCACCGGGGAGCTGTTTTTT. The encoded protein is CATSDPRQGAVTGELFF.

This chain connects TRBV11-2 to TRBJ2-6; D gene uncertain. The CDR3 length is 15 residues. CDR1 is SGHAT, CDR2 FQNNGV, per germline. Trimming left V 4 bases short and J 6 bases short, with 13 bases between. CDR3 bases: TGTGCCAGCAGCTGGGTGGGCCCTGCGGCCAACGTCCTGACTTTC. Translation gives CASSWVGPAANVLTF.

V is TRBV28 and J is TRBJ1-4; D ambiguous. This CDR3 has 14 residues. Germline CDR1 reads MDHEN; CDR2 reads SYDVKM. Trimming took 1 base from V and 6 from J, leaving 9 bases between them. The CDR3 DNA reads TGTGCCAGCAGTTTATTGGGTCGGGATGAAAAACTGTTTTTT. Amino acid sequence: CASSLLGRDEKLFF.

The chain uses TRBV9 and TRBJ1-2; D is possibly TRBD1 (6 bases). The CDR3 runs to 14 residues. CDR1 is SGDLS, CDR2 YYNGEE, per germline. The V end lost 0 bases, the J end lost 4 bases, and 10 bases lay between the germline ends. CDR3 loop: CASSVGVGGYGYTF. The DNA of the CDR3 is TGTGCCAGCAGCGTAGGAGTAGGGGGCTATGGCTACACCTTC. Filled out from reference TRBV9 and TRBJ1-2, the complete variable domain reads DSGVTQTPKHLITATGQRVTLRCSPRSGDLSVYWYQQSLDQGLQFLIQYYNGEERAKGNILERFSAQQFPDLHSELNLSSLELGDSALYFCASSVGVGGYGYTFGSGTRLTVV.

This clone was found once. This chain links TRBV5-1 with TRBJ2-1; 7 bases line up with TRBD1. CDR3 length: 15 amino acids. Per the germline V gene, CDR1 is SGHRS and CDR2 is YFSETQ. The trim removed 4 bases at V and 2 bases at J, leaving 6 bases unmatched. The CDR3 DNA reads TGCGCCAGCAGCCCCCGTCAGGGGGCCTACAATGAGCAGTTCTTC. Protein: CASSPRQGAYNEQFF.

Regarding this clone: At one of its ends the junction is not consistent with the germline gene, which may arise from a read error. This chain links TRBV30 with TRBJ2-1, with D tentatively TRBD2 (6 bases). Germline V lookup: CDR1 GTSNPN, CDR2 SVGIG (reference sequence). This CDR3 is built from 12 residues. The CDR3 loop reads CAWSVLSAGRIF. CDR3 bases: TGTGCCTGGAGTGTATTGTCGGCGGGAAGGATCTTC. Full variable domain (rest looked up from reference TRBV30 and TRBJ2-1): SQTIHQWPATLVQPVGSPLSLECTVEGTSNPNLYWYRQAAGRGLQLLFYSVGIGQISSEVPQNLSASRPQDRQFILSSKKLLLSDSGFYLCAWSVLSAGRIFGPGTRLTVL.

This rearrangement joins TRBV15 to TRBJ2-1; perhaps TRBD2 as D (5 bases). The CDR3 contains 15 residues. Trimming shortened V by 0 bases and J by 0 bases, and 6 bases separated the two germline ends. The germline gives CDR1 LNHNV, CDR2 YYDKDF (reference sequence). CDR3 loop: CATSREGSSYNEQFF. The CDR3 region has the DNA TGTGCCACCAGCAGAGAGGGGAGCTCCTACAATGAGCAGTTCTTC.

The chain employs TRBV19 and TRBJ2-4, with TRBD2 as a possible D gene (7 bases). Trimming shortened V by 7 bases and J by 5 bases, and 15 bases separated the two germline ends. From germline, CDR1 is LNHDA and CDR2 SQIVND (reference sequence). The CDR3 consists of 14 residues. This chain's CDR3 is CASNWGGAENIQYF. CDR3 in DNA: TGTGCCAGTAACTGGGGGGGGGCCGAAAACATTCAGTACTTC.

This rearrangement joins TRBV6-6 to TRBJ1-1; 7 positions agree with TRBD1. V was pared by 6 bases and J by 1 base, with 5 bases of the junction left unmatched. In germline, CDR1 is MNHNY, CDR2 SVGAGI (reference sequence). This CDR3 is 14 amino acids long. CDR3 sequence: CASSHRTGNTEAFF. DNA of the CDR3: TGTGCCAGCAGCCACCGGACAGGGAACACTGAAGCTTTCTTT.

The chain joins TRBV18 to TRBJ1-1, with D possibly matching TRBD1 (5 bases). Germline V gives CDR1 KGHSH, CDR2 LQKENI. The CDR3 has 16 residues. V lost 3 bases to trimming and J lost 7 bases, with 21 bases between them. CDR3 sequence: CASSPSDTRFTIEAFF. CDR3 nucleotide sequence: TGTGCCAGCTCACCGTCGGACACGCGCTTTACCATTGAAGCTTTCTTT.

The rearrangement links TRBV30 to TRBJ1-5; 8 positions agree with TRBD1. There are 13 residues in the CDR3. Germline trimming cut 4 bases from V and 5 bases from J; bases unmatched to any gene: 4. In germline, CDR1 is GTSNPN, CDR2 SVGIG (reference sequence). CDR3 residues: CAWNPDRDQPQHF. In DNA form, the CDR3 reads TGTGCCTGGAACCCGGACAGGGATCAGCCCCAGCATTTT.

This sequence joins TRBV12-3 or TRBV12-4 and TRBJ2-7; tentatively, D is TRBD2 (7 bases). There are 13 residues in the CDR3. Trimming stripped 2 bases from V and 4 bases from J, with 9 bases between. The CDR3 is CASSLRGGYEQYF. The CDR3 DNA sequence: TGTGCCAGCAGTTTAAGGGGGGGTTACGAGCAGTACTTC.

The chain joins TRBV6-6 to TRBJ2-3; 10 bases are a match to TRBD2. This CDR3 region has 16 residues. Per the germline V gene, CDR1 is MNHNY and CDR2 is SVGAGI (reference sequence). V lost 6 bases to trimming and J lost 3 bases; unmatched junction nucleotides: 9. Here the CDR3 reads CASSQSGRARTDTQYF. The CDR3 nucleotides read TGTGCCAGCAGCCAGAGCGGGAGGGCCAGGACAGATACGCAGTATTTT.

The chain couples TRBV28 to TRBJ1-3; TRBD1 might be the D (5 bases). The CDR3 sequence is 13 residues long. V was shortened by 5 bases and J by 6 bases, with 11 bases between the two germline ends. Germline-derived CDR1 and CDR2 are MDHEN and SYDVKM. The CDR3 spells CASSRGDPNTIYF. In DNA, the CDR3 is TGTGCCAGCAGTCGGGGGGACCCAAACACCATATATTTT.

The CDR3 coding sequence is TGTGCCAGCAGCCCCGGGACTAGCGGGTACGAGCAGTACTTC. Its translation: CASSPGTSGYEQYF. This sequence joins TRBV6-6 and TRBJ2-7; 12 bases agree with TRBD2. CDR3 size: 14 residues. Germline V CDR1 and CDR2: MNHNY, SVGAGI (reference sequence). With 6 bases clipped from V and 4 bases from J, the junction kept 4 bases outside the gene matches.

The chain employs TRBV7-6 and TRBJ2-7, with TRBD1 matching over 8 bases. Germline V lookup: CDR1 SGHVS, CDR2 FNYEAQ. There are 16 residues in the CDR3. V was clipped by 1 base and J by 4 bases; unmatched bases: 9. This CDR3 reads CASSLGTGGTGYEQYF. In DNA form, the CDR3 reads TGTGCCAGCAGCTTAGGAACAGGGGGGACTGGGTACGAGCAGTACTTC.

CDR3 sequence: CASSPTPDRGRREKLFF. The CDR3 DNA is TGCGCCAGCAGCCCCACGCCGGACAGGGGGCGGCGTGAAAAACTGTTTTTT. The chain recombines TRBV4-1 with TRBJ1-4; 11 positions match TRBD1. The CDR3 has 17 residues. V dropped 4 bases and J dropped 7; count of bases not matched to a gene: 11. Germline V lookup: CDR1 MGHRA, CDR2 YSYEKL.

A note on this clone: This same CDR3 is encoded by further DNA sequences in the sample. V usage is TRBV25-1 and J usage is TRBJ1-5; 7 positions agree with TRBD1. V was pared by 7 bases and J by 2 bases, with 8 bases of the junction left unmatched. The V gene's germline CDR1 is MGHDK and CDR2 SYGVNS. There are 15 residues in the CDR3. The CDR3 bases are TGTGCCAGCACCCCGTCAGGGGGTGGCAATCAGCCCCAGCATTTT. It is translated as CASTPSGGGNQPQHF. Full variable domain (missing parts from reference TRBV25-1 and TRBJ1-5): EADIYQTPRYLVIGTGKKITLECSQTMGHDKMYWYQQDPGMELHLIHYSYGVNSTEKGDLSSESTVSRIRTEHFPLTLESARPSHTSQYLCASTPSGGGNQPQHFGDGTRLSIL.